These T cell receptor beta chains were read from a single sample in a study of tumor and adjacent non-tumor tissue in lung cancer. TCRdb re-called the multiplex PCR reads with MiXCR, one entry per CDR3 protein. The table lists about 48,000 distinct CDR3 sequences, 64% of them singletons. Sequencing used distant non-tumor lung tissue. The source of these receptors is a woman aged 70-85 years with non-small cell lung cancer. Both conserved end residues are part of each CDR3. Each record gives: clone size, V gene, D gene, J gene, CDR3 DNA, CDR3 protein. D genes are given only for firm matches. Rows may omit the clone size; those that give it use once, few, many or a size class.

once	TRBV4-1	TRBD2	TRBJ2-3	TGCGCCAGCAGCCAAGCGGGACTAGCGGGGACCACAGATACGCTGTATTTT	CASSQAGLAGTTDTLYF
.	TRBV28	TRBD1	TRBJ2-5	TGTGCCAGCAGCCTCCGACAGGGGGCGGTTTCAGAGACCCAGTACTTT	CASSLRQGAVSETQYF
.	TRBV10-3	.	TRBJ2-1	TGTGACATCAGTGGTCACGGATACAATGAGCAGTTCTTC	CDISGHGYNEQFF
once	TRBV11-2	.	TRBJ2-7	TGTGCCAGCAGCTTAGATGTGAGGGGAATTTACGATCAGTCCTTC	CASSLDVRGIYDQSF
.	TRBV20-1	.	TRBJ1-2	TGCAGTACTTCCGAGAATTACTTCAACTATGGCCACACCTTC	CSTSENYFNYGHTF
.	TRBV28	.	TRBJ2-5	TGTGCCAGTAGCATGACAACCAACAAGGAAGGCCAGGGGACCCAGTACTTC	CASSMTTNKEGQGTQYF
.	TRBV12-3/TRBV12-4	TRBD2	TRBJ2-3	TGTGCCAGCAGTTCGGGACTAGCGGGAGGTTCGCATACGCAGTATTTT	CASSSGLAGGSHTQYF
.	TRBV4-1	.	TRBJ2-5	TGCGGCAGCAGCCAAGTAGTAAAGGGTGAGACGCAGTACTTC	CGSSQVVKGETQYF
.	TRBV7-9	.	TRBJ2-1	TGTGCCAGCACCCTTATGGACTCCTATAATGAGCAGTTCTTC	CASTLMDSYNEQFF
many	TRBV6-5	.	TRBJ2-1	TGTGCCAGCAGTTCCGGGACACCGAATCTGTACAATGAGCAGTTCTTC	CASSSGTPNLYNEQFF
.	TRBV6-5	TRBD1	TRBJ1-5	TGTGCCAGCAGGGGACAGGGACTTTTACAGACCCAGCATTTT	CASRGQGLLQTQHF
.	TRBV6-5	TRBD2	TRBJ2-5	TGTGCCACCAGTTACTCGTTTGGGGGAGGGAAAGAGACCCAGTACTTC	CATSYSFGGGKETQYF
.	TRBV6-2/TRBV6-3	.	TRBJ2-7	TGTGCCAGTGGTCCCCCAGGTTCCTACGAGCAGTACTTC	CASGPPGSYEQYF
.	TRBV11-3	.	TRBJ2-7	TGTGCCGGCAGCTTAGGACAGTCCTACGAGCAGTATTTC	CAGSLGQSYEQYF
many	TRBV5-4	.	TRBJ2-7	TGTGCCAGCAGCCCCCAGGGCGACGAGCAGTACTTC	CASSPQGDEQYF
.	TRBV12-3/TRBV12-4	.	TRBJ1-6	TGTGCCAGCAGTATTTCGGGGCCTGTGAATTCACCCCTCCATTTT	CASSISGPVNSPLHF
many	TRBV28	.	TRBJ1-1	TGTGCCAGCAGTTTCGGCAGACAGAACACTGAAGCTTTCTTT	CASSFGRQNTEAFF
many	TRBV11-2	.	TRBJ2-1	TGTGCCAGCAGCCCCGCGGCAGCTTGGTCGAATGAGCAGTTCTTC	CASSPAAAWSNEQFF
few	TRBV6-6	.	TRBJ2-1	TGTGCCGGCAGTTGCGGGGTATCTTATGAGCAGTTCTTC	CAGSCGVSYEQFF
once	TRBV29-1	.	TRBJ1-6	TGCAGCGTTAGGGCCGACTTCAATTCATCCCTCCACTTT	CSVRADFNSSLHF
few	TRBV20-1	TRBD2	TRBJ2-5	TGCAGTGCTAGAGTGCGGGGGGAGGGACAAGAGACCCAGTACTTC	CSARVRGEGQETQYF
few	TRBV5-4	TRBD1	TRBJ1-2	TGTGTCAGCAGCACCCGGGACAGGGGGCGCGAGAATGGTTACACCTTC	CVSSTRDRGRENGYTF
.	TRBV11-1	.	TRBJ2-1	TGTGCCAGCAGCTATATCGACCCCGGTGAGCAGTTCTTC	CASSYIDPGEQFF
many	TRBV10-3	TRBD1	TRBJ2-3	TGTGCCATCAGCCTCGGGACAGGGGTTCCAGATACGCAGTATTTT	CAISLGTGVPDTQYF
.	TRBV24-1	.	TRBJ1-2	TGTGCCACCAGTGAACGCGACGAAGATGGCTACACCTTC	CATSERDEDGYTF
.	TRBV5-6	TRBD2	TRBJ2-5	TGTGCCAACAGCTCCGGACTAGCGGGAGTTCAGTACTTC	CANSSGLAGVQYF
.	TRBV5-6	.	TRBJ1-1	TGTGCCAGTAGCCGGGACTTCACGAACATTGAAGCTTTCTTT	CASSRDFTNIEAFF
many	TRBV5-4	TRBD2	TRBJ2-1	TGTGCCAGCAGCTTGGAACGGGAGGATGGCGAGCAGTTCTTC	CASSLEREDGEQFF
.	TRBV4-1	.	TRBJ2-1	TGTGCCAGCAGCCAAGATTCGAACTACAAAGAGCAGTTCTTC	CASSQDSNYKEQFF
.	TRBV6-5	TRBD1	TRBJ1-1	TGTGCGAGCAGTTCAGGGGGGGTCGCTGAAGCTTTCTTT	CASSSGGVAEAFF
.	TRBV7-3	.	TRBJ2-2	TGTGCCAGCAGCCTAACCCTTAGTGGGAGGAACACCGGGGAGCTGTTTTTT	CASSLTLSGRNTGELFF
once	TRBV6-5	TRBD1	TRBJ2-7	TGTGAAAGCCGTAGGGACAGGAGCCCTTCCTACGAGCAGTACTTC	CESRRDRSPSYEQYF
many	TRBV5-4	.	TRBJ1-1	TGTGCCAGCAGCGTCCCCGGGCAGGGGAGCACTGAAGCTTTCTTT	CASSVPGQGSTEAFF
.	TRBV4-2	TRBD1	TRBJ2-2	TGTGCCAGCAGCCAAGATTGGGTCACGAACACAGGGGAACTGTTTTTT	CASSQDWVTNTGELFF
.	TRBV4-2	TRBD2	TRBJ2-7	TGTGCCAGCGGCCAAGATATAGCGGGACTAGCTTCCACAAACTCCTACAAGCAGTACTTC	CASGQDIAGLASTNSYKQYF
.	TRBV10-3	.	TRBJ1-1	TGTGTCATCAGAGACTCAGGAAGGGGAGCAGAGAACACTGAAGCTTTCTTT	CVIRDSGRGAENTEAFF
.	TRBV6-5	.	TRBJ1-5	TGTGCCAGCAGTGTAGGGTTTGGCAATCAGCCCCAGCATTTT	CASSVGFGNQPQHF